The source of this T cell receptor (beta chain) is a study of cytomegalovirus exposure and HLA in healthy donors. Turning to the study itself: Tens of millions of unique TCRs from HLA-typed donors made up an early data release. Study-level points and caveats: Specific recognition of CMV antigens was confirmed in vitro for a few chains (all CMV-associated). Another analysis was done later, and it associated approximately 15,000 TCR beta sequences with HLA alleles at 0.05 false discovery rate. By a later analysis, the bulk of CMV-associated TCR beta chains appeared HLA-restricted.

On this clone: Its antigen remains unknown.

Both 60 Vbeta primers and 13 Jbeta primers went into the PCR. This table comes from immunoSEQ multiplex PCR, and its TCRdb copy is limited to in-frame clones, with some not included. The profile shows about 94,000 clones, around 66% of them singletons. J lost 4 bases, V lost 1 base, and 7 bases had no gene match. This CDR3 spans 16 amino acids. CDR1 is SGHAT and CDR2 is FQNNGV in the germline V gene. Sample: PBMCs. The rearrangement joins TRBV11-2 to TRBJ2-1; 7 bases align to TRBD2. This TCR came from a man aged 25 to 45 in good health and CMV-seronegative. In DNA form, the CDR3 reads TGTGCCAGCAGCTTAGTTGTCGGGGGGAGTTACAATGAGCAGTTCTTC. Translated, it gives CASSLVVGGSYNEQFF.